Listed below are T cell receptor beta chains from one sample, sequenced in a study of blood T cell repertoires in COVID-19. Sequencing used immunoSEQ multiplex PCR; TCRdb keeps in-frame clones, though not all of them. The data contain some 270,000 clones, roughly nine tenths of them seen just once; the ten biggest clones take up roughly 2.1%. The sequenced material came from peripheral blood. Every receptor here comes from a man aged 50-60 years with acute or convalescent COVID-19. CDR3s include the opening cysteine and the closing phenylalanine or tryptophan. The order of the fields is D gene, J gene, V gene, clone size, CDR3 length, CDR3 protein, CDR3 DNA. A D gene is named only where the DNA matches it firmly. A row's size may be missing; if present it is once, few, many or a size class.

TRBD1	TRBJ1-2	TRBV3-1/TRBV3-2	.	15	CASSLGQGLGYGYTF	TGTGCCAGCAGCCTCGGACAGGGGCTAGGCTATGGCTACACCTTC
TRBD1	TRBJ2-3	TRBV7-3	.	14	CASSRDRESDTQYF	TGTGCCAGCAGCCGGGACAGGGAATCCGATACGCAGTATTTT
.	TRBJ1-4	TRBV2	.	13	CASSRNGGEKLFF	TGTGCCAGCAGTAGGAACGGGGGGGAAAAACTGTTTTTT
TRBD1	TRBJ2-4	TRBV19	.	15	CASSPGTGDQNIQYF	TGTGCCAGCTCGCCCGGGACAGGGGATCAAAACATTCAGTACTTC
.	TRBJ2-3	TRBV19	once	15	CASSMTGHSTDTQYF	TGTGCCAGTAGCATGACAGGCCATAGCACAGATACGCAGTATTTT
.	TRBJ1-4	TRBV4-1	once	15	CASSQDGRPPEKLFF	TGCGCCAGCAGCCAAGATGGGCGACCCCCAGAAAAACTGTTTTTT
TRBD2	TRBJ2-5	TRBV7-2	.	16	CASSPPRLAGVETQYF	TGTGCCAGCAGCCCCCCCAGACTAGCGGGGGTGGAGACCCAGTACTTC
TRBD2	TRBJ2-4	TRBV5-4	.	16	CASSEFGSGGGRIQYF	TGTGCCAGCAGCGAATTTGGCAGCGGGGGAGGGCGCATTCAGTACTTC
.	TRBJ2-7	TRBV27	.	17	CASSPLGVRGGRYEQYF	TGTGCCAGCAGCCCGCTCGGGGTAAGGGGGGGAAGGTACGAGCAGTACTTC
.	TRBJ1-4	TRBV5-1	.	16	CASSLDSNRVNEKLFF	TGCGCCAGCAGCTTGGATTCGAATCGGGTAAATGAAAAACTGTTTTTT
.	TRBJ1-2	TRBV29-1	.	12	CSAGRGDYGYTF	TGCAGCGCTGGGCGGGGAGACTATGGCTACACCTTC
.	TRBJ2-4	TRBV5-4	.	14	CASSLEGAENIQYF	TGTGCCAGCAGCTTGGAAGGGGCGGAAAACATTCAGTACTTC
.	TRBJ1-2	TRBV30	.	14	CAWSATLPRLGYTF	TGTGCCTGGAGTGCCACATTACCAAGACTCGGCTACACCTTC
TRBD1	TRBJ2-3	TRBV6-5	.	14	CASRPGQYTDTQYF	TGTGCCAGCAGGCCGGGACAGTACACAGATACGCAGTATTTT
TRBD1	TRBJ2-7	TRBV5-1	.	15	CASSLGGTGSREQYF	TGCGCCAGCAGCTTGGGGGGGACAGGGTCGCGAGAGCAGTACTTC
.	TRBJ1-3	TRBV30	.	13	CACLTGSGNTIYF	TGTGCCTGCCTGACAGGCTCTGGAAACACCATATATTTT
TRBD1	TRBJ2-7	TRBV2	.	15	CASSALRDRPYEQYF	TGTGCCAGCAGTGCCCTTCGGGACAGGCCCTACGAGCAGTACTTC
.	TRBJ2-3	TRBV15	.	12	CATSRQTDTQYF	TGTGCCACCAGTCGCCAGACAGATACGCAGTATTTT
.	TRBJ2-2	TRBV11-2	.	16	CASSLVGGARTGELFF	TGTGCCAGCAGCTTAGTAGGGGGGGCGAGGACCGGGGAGCTGTTTTTT
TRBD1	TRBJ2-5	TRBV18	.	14	CASSPGTVQETQYF	TGTGCCAGCTCCCCCGGGACAGTACAAGAGACCCAGTACTTC
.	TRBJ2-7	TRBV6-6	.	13	CASSYLVAYEQYF	TGTGCCAGCAGTTACCTCGTCGCCTACGAGCAGTACTTC
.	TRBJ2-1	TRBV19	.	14	CASSPRGSYNEQFF	TGTGCCAGTAGCCCGCGGGGTTCCTACAATGAGCAGTTCTTC
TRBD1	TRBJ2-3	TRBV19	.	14	CASIPDRSTDTQYF	TGTGCCAGTATCCCGGACAGGAGCACAGATACGCAGTATTTT
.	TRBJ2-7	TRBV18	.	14	CASSPSRATYEQYF	TGTGCCAGCTCACCATCCAGGGCCACCTACGAGCAGTACTTC
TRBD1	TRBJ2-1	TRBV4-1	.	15	CASSQGTGADNEQFF	TGCGCCAGCAGCCAGGGGACAGGGGCGGACAATGAGCAGTTCTTC
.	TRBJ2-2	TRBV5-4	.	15	CASSRGTDKPGELFF	TGTGCCAGCAGTCGGGGGACAGATAAACCCGGGGAGCTGTTTTTT
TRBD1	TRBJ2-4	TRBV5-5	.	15	CASSFGQGRWDIQYF	TGTGCCAGCAGCTTCGGACAGGGAAGATGGGACATTCAGTACTTC
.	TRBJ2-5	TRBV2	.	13	CATEVPGKETQYF	TGTGCCACCGAAGTCCCAGGGAAAGAGACCCAGTACTTC
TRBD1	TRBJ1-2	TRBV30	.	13	CACTTGGNYGYTF	TGTGCCTGCACGACAGGGGGAAACTATGGCTACACCTTC
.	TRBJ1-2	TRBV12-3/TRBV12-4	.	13	CASTRGGYYGYTF	TGTGCCAGCACCCGGGGGGGGTACTATGGCTACACCTTC
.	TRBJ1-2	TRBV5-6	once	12	CASTLAGGGYTF	TGTGCCAGCACTCTGGCGGGCGGTGGCTACACCTTC
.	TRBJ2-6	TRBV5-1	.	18	CASSLAGGVGAGANVLTF	TGCGCCAGCAGCTTGGCCGGCGGTGTTGGAGCTGGGGCCAACGTCCTGACTTTC